The sequence of this T cell receptor beta chain was determined in a study of blood T cells in healthy people across ages. Study background: There was about one barcoded beta molecule captured by template switching per two T cells. Study outcomes and limitations: PBMC samples, being unsorted, prevented any conclusive comparison of naive and antigen-experienced cells.

Using a J-beta primer mix together with a sample-barcoded 5' primer, a second PCR was run for roughly 6 to 11 cycles. A single record per CDR3 protein comes from TCRdb applying MiXCR to the 5' RACE reads. The sample lists a few hundred thousand distinct CDR3 sequences; roughly a quarter were seen once. In its sample, this clonotype was seen a few times. Its antigen is as yet unknown. The same data also went into a second study, on T cells of mothers and their children.

The sequence derives from a boy between 2 and 10 years old in good health. The sample taken for sequencing was blood.

Written as DNA, the CDR3 is TGTGCCAGTAGTGACCCGGACAGAGGACACACAGATACGCAGTATTTT. Translation gives CASSDPDRGHTDTQYF. The genes are TRBV19 and TRBJ2-3; D is perhaps TRBD1 (6 bases). The germline V and J ends were trimmed by 5 bases and 2 bases, with 17 bases remaining between them. This CDR3 comprises 16 residues. CDR1 and CDR2 (germline): LNHDA, SQIVND (reference sequence). The entire variable domain, with the rest obtained from reference TRBV19 and TRBJ2-3, is as follows: DGGITQSPKYLFRKEGQNVTLSCEQNLNHDAMYWYRQDPGQGLRLIYYSQIVNDFQKGDIAEGYSVSREKKESFPLTVTSAQKNPTAFYLCASSDPDRGHTDTQYFGPGTRLTVL.